A single T cell receptor beta chain is shown here with its context. What it binds is not known. Naivety among CD8 cells was defined by CD45RO negativity and positive CCR7 selection, thereby excluding terminally differentiated effector memory CD45RA+ cells. All of the donors resided in Nashville, Tennessee, and each was a Caucasian adult. It was at deep level that the assay was run. Data came from immunoSEQ multiplex PCR; TCRdb stores just in-frame clones and leaves some out. The sample lists 1.5 million to 2.5 million clones, approximately 95% seen once, with 0.9% to 1.5% in the top ten. These data come from a study of shared clonotypes between healthy human individuals. Study-level results: Relative to their counterparts shared across all four donors, non-shared clonotypes exhibited diminished generation probabilities.

Sequenced material: naive CD8+ T cells sorted from blood. The sequence derives from a man between 18 and 35 years old in good health.

CDR3 residues: CASSFSVGEQKLFF. CDR3 in DNA: TGTGCCAGCAGTTTTAGTGTGGGCGAGCAAAAACTGTTTTTT. The chain couples TRBV28 to TRBJ1-4; D not certain. The CDR3 has 14 amino acids. Deletions cut 3 bases from V and 9 bases from J, with 14 bases between. Germline V gives CDR1 MDHEN, CDR2 SYDVKM.